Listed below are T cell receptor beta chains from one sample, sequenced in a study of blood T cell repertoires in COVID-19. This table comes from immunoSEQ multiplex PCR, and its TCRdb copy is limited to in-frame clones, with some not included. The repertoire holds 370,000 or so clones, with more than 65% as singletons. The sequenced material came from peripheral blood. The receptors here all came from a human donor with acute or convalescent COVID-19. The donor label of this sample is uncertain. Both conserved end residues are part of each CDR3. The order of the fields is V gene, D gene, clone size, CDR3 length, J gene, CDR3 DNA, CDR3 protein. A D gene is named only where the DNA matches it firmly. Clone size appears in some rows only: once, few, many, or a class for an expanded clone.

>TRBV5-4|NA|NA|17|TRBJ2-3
TGTGCCAGCAGCCTTGATTTAAGGCTAGCGTACACAGATACGCAGTATTTT
CASSLDLRLAYTDTQYF
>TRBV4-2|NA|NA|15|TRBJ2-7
TGTGCCAGCAGCCAAGATTTCGGGGATTCCTACGAGCAGTACTTC
CASSQDFGDSYEQYF
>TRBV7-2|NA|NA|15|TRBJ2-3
TGTGCCAGCAGCCTACAGGGCCTTAGCACAGATACGCAGTATTTT
CASSLQGLSTDTQYF
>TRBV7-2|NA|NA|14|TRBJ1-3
TGTGCCAGCAGCTTAATGTCAGGAGCGGACACCATATATTTT
CASSLMSGADTIYF
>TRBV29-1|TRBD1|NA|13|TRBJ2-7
TGCAGCGTCGGGACAGCGAGCTCCTACGAGCAGTACTTC
CSVGTASSYEQYF
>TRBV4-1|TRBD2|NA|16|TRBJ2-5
TGCGCCAGCAGCCTAAGCGAAGCGGGGGTGGGAGAGACCCAGTACTTC
CASSLSEAGVGETQYF
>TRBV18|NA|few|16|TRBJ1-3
TGTGCCAGCTCACCAAGCACCACAGGCTCTGGAAACACCATATATTTT
CASSPSTTGSGNTIYF
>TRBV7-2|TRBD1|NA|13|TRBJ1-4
TGTGCCAGCAGCACCGGACAGGGGAGGAAACTGTTTTTT
CASSTGQGRKLFF
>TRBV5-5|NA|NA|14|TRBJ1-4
TGTGCCAGCAGCTCGGTGGGGGGAAATGAAAAACTGTTTTTT
CASSSVGGNEKLFF
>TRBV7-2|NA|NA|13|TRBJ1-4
TGTGCCAGCAGCTTAGGGCAGGGAGAAAAACTGTTTTTT
CASSLGQGEKLFF
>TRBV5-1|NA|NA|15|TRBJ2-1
TGCGCCAGCAGCTTGGACAGCTTTTCCTACAATGAGCAGTTCTTC
CASSLDSFSYNEQFF
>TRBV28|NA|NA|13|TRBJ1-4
TGTGCCAGCAGGGTCGGCGGACAGGAAAAACTGTTTTTT
CASRVGGQEKLFF
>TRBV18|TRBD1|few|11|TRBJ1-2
TGTGCCAGCTCTGACAGGGGAGGCTACACCTTC
CASSDRGGYTF
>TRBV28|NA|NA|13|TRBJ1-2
TGTGCCAGTTTACCGGGACACGGTTATGGCTACACCTTC
CASLPGHGYGYTF
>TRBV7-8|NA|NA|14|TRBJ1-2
TGTGCCAGCAGCCCGGGGACAAGTAACTATGGCTACACCTTC
CASSPGTSNYGYTF
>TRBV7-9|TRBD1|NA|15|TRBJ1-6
TGTGCCAGCAGCGATGGACAGGGGGCTGGTTCACCCCTCCACTTT
CASSDGQGAGSPLHF
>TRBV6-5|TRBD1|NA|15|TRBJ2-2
TGTGCCAGCAGGGATGGACAGGGAAGCACCGGGGAGCTGTTTTTT
CASRDGQGSTGELFF
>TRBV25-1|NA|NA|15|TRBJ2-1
TGTGCCAGCAGAGACACAGGGAGAACCTACAATGAGCAGTTCTTC
CASRDTGRTYNEQFF
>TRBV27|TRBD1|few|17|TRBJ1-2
TGTGCCAGCAGATCAACCGGGACAGGATTGTATAACTATGGCTACACCTTC
CASRSTGTGLYNYGYTF
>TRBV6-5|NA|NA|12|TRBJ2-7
TGTGCCAGCAGCCCCACGACTTACGAGCAGTACTTC
CASSPTTYEQYF
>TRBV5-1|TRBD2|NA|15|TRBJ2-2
TGCGCCAGCAGCTTGTACCAGGCGGGGGGCGGGGAGCTGTTTTTT
CASSLYQAGGGELFF
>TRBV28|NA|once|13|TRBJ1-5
TGTGCCAGCAGTTTATTAGGGGGACAGCCCCAGCATTTT
CASSLLGGQPQHF
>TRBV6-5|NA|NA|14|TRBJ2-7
TGTGCCAGCAGTTACTCGAGACAGGCCTACGAGCAGTACTTC
CASSYSRQAYEQYF
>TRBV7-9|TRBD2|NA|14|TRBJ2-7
TGTGCCAGCAGCTCCGGGGGGAGTGCCTACGAGCAGTACTTC
CASSSGGSAYEQYF
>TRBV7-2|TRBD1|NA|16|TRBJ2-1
TGTGCCAGCAGGTTTACCGGGACAGGGTACTACAATGAGCAGTTCTTC
CASRFTGTGYYNEQFF
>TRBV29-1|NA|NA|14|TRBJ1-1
TGCAGCGTTGGTGTCAGGGGCATCCACACTGAAGCTTTCTTT
CSVGVRGIHTEAFF
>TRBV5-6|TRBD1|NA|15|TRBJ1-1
TGTGCCAGCAGCTTCGGGACAGGGCTTTCGGCTGAAGCTTTCTTT
CASSFGTGLSAEAFF
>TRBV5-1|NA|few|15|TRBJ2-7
TGCGCCAGCAGCTTACAGGGTACCCATCTCGGAGAGCAGTACTTC
CASSLQGTHLGEQYF
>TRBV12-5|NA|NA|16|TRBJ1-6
TGTGCTAGTGCCCCCGAACGGGGGGTGTTTGGTTCACCCCTCCACTTT
CASAPERGVFGSPLHF
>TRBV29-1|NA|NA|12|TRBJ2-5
TGCAGCGTTGTAATGGCGGGAGAGACCCAGTACTTC
CSVVMAGETQYF
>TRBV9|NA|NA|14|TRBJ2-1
TGTGCCAGCAGCGTAGCCGGGGGGCATAATGAGCAGTTCTTC
CASSVAGGHNEQFF
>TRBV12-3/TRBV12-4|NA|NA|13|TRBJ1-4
TGTGCCAGCCCCGGTGATCTCGGGGAAAAACTGTTTTTT
CASPGDLGEKLFF
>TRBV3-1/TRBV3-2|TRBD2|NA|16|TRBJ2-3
TGTGCCAGCACCGACCTTAGCGGGAGGTCGTCAGATACGCAGTATTTT
CASTDLSGRSSDTQYF
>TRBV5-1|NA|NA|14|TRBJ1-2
TGCGCCAGCAGCCGCCTGAGTACTAACTATGGCTACACCTTC
CASSRLSTNYGYTF
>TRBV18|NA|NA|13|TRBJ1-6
TGTGCCAGCTCTTCCGGAGGTAATTCACCCCTCCACTTT
CASSSGGNSPLHF
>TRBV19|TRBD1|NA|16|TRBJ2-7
TGTGCCAGTAGTACGCCCCCCGGGACAGGCGCCTACGAGCAGTACTTC
CASSTPPGTGAYEQYF
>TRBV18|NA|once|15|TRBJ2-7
TGTGCCAGCTCACCACGGACAAGCATTCTGGACGAGCAGTACTTC
CASSPRTSILDEQYF
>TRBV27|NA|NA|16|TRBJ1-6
TGTGCCAGCAGTTTGGAGCCGAGCTCCTATAATTCACCCCTCCACTTT
CASSLEPSSYNSPLHF
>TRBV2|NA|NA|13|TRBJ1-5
TGTGCCAGCAGCCGAGAGGGTGGGCAGCCCCAGCATTTT
CASSREGGQPQHF
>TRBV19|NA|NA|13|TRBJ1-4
TGTGCCATTTCGTGGACTTTGGGCGAAAAACTGTTTTTT
CAISWTLGEKLFF
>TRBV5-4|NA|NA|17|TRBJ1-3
TGTGCCAGCAGCCGAGGGGGTACAGTATTCCCCGGAAACACCATATATTTT
CASSRGGTVFPGNTIYF
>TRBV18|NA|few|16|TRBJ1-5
TGTGCCAGCTCACCAATCCTTGGGGCAGGGGAACAGCCCCAGCATTTT
CASSPILGAGEQPQHF
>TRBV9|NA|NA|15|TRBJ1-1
TGTGCCAGCAGCGCCCCCGGGACACCGGACACTGAAGCTTTCTTT
CASSAPGTPDTEAFF
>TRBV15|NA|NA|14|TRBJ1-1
TGTGCCACCAGCAGACCCCTCAGGAACACTGAAGCTTTCTTT
CATSRPLRNTEAFF
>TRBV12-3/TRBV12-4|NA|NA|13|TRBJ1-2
TGTGCCAGCAGTCCCCGGGAAAGAGGGGGCTACACCTTC
CASSPRERGGYTF
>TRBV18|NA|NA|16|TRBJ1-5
TGTGCCAGCTCACCAGGGACCGCAGGGACTAATCAGCCCCAGCATTTT
CASSPGTAGTNQPQHF